Listed below are T cell receptor beta chains from one sample, sequenced in a study of identical twins. Each CDR3 protein is one row after TCRdb ran MiXCR on the 5' RACE reads. This sample has roughly 240,000 distinct CDR3 sequences; around 7% occur once, and the top ten carry 3.6%. Another study also made use of these data, one on yellow fever vaccine responses in identical twins.

Sequencing used memory (CD45RO+) T cells sorted from blood. The origin of the receptors is a woman under 30 in good health. Each CDR3 is given with its conserved first and last residue. Each record gives: V gene, J gene, CDR3 protein.

v_gene: TRBV7-9
j_gene: TRBJ2-3
CDR3aa: CASSQQGTAGDTQYF

v_gene: TRBV10-2
j_gene: TRBJ1-1
CDR3aa: CASAQNTEAFF

v_gene: TRBV12-3/TRBV12-4
j_gene: TRBJ1-2
CDR3aa: CASSRDRGEGYTF

v_gene: TRBV24-1
j_gene: TRBJ2-1
CDR3aa: CATRSGLGDNEQFF

v_gene: TRBV15
j_gene: TRBJ2-2
CDR3aa: CATASGIGTGELFF

v_gene: TRBV7-2
j_gene: TRBJ2-2
CDR3aa: CASLTGQGAPGELFF

v_gene: TRBV12-3/TRBV12-4
j_gene: TRBJ1-1
CDR3aa: CAICLSLGPGATMNTEAFF

v_gene: TRBV20-1
j_gene: TRBJ2-7
CDR3aa: CSAQPGYEQYF

v_gene: TRBV7-8
j_gene: TRBJ2-2
CDR3aa: CASSPTSGRATGELFF

v_gene: TRBV5-6
j_gene: TRBJ2-5
CDR3aa: CASSLTADQETQYF

v_gene: TRBV4-2
j_gene: TRBJ2-7
CDR3aa: CASSQDLGGPTGYEQYF

v_gene: TRBV10-3
j_gene: TRBJ2-1
CDR3aa: CAISGQNNEQFF

v_gene: TRBV5-6
j_gene: TRBJ2-1
CDR3aa: CASSRLAYDVSYNEQFF

v_gene: TRBV11-2
j_gene: TRBJ2-2
CDR3aa: CASSLRMGGLNTGELFF

v_gene: TRBV5-1
j_gene: TRBJ2-1
CDR3aa: CASSFDPGLAYNEQFF

v_gene: TRBV7-9
j_gene: TRBJ2-7
CDR3aa: CASMTTRWTLEEQYF

v_gene: TRBV6-1
j_gene: TRBJ1-5
CDR3aa: CASSAEGSQPQHF

v_gene: TRBV5-1
j_gene: TRBJ2-2
CDR3aa: CASSGPYTGELFF

v_gene: TRBV2
j_gene: TRBJ2-1
CDR3aa: CASSLVDEQFF

v_gene: TRBV29-1
j_gene: TRBJ2-5
CDR3aa: CSVRAGRALETQYF

v_gene: TRBV19
j_gene: TRBJ1-6
CDR3aa: CASNQGQEIYSPLHF

v_gene: TRBV7-9
j_gene: TRBJ2-2
CDR3aa: CASSPSTRLAGELFF

v_gene: TRBV12-3/TRBV12-4
j_gene: TRBJ1-4
CDR3aa: CASSHRDRANEKLFF

v_gene: TRBV18
j_gene: TRBJ2-3
CDR3aa: CASSARQGTDTQYF

v_gene: TRBV7-9
j_gene: TRBJ1-2
CDR3aa: CASSADRGGYGYTF

v_gene: TRBV20-1
j_gene: TRBJ2-4
CDR3aa: CSASGGRRDIQYF

v_gene: TRBV7-9
j_gene: TRBJ2-1
CDR3aa: CASSRNGQGNYNEQFF

v_gene: TRBV5-1
j_gene: TRBJ2-2
CDR3aa: CATQIGLYPTGELFF

v_gene: TRBV28
j_gene: TRBJ1-6
CDR3aa: CASSLYGEQGRPTLHF

v_gene: TRBV6-5
j_gene: TRBJ2-2
CDR3aa: CASSYGAGGSSTGELFF

v_gene: TRBV4-1
j_gene: TRBJ2-1
CDR3aa: CASALAGFSYNEQFF

v_gene: TRBV12-3/TRBV12-4
j_gene: TRBJ2-1
CDR3aa: CASSFLGGGNNEQFF

v_gene: TRBV28
j_gene: TRBJ1-4
CDR3aa: CASRLGREKLFF

v_gene: TRBV5-6
j_gene: TRBJ1-3
CDR3aa: CASSADRGFSGNTIYF

v_gene: TRBV24-1
j_gene: TRBJ1-1
CDR3aa: CATSDSSQGGRTEAFF

v_gene: TRBV24-1
j_gene: TRBJ1-5
CDR3aa: CATSDFKAKTQHF

v_gene: TRBV7-8
j_gene: TRBJ1-4
CDR3aa: CASSRGWGLNEKLFF

v_gene: TRBV15
j_gene: TRBJ2-3
CDR3aa: CATSKSLAGDTDTQYF

v_gene: TRBV4-1
j_gene: TRBJ1-4
CDR3aa: CASSQAGSTNEKLFF

v_gene: TRBV12-3/TRBV12-4
j_gene: TRBJ2-3
CDR3aa: CASSSAGLYTDTQYF

v_gene: TRBV19
j_gene: TRBJ1-2
CDR3aa: CASSISSQGVIFGYTF

v_gene: TRBV5-1
j_gene: TRBJ2-1
CDR3aa: CASSNSHEQFF

v_gene: TRBV6-2/TRBV6-3
j_gene: TRBJ2-7
CDR3aa: CASSGGTSDIF

v_gene: TRBV4-1
j_gene: TRBJ1-5
CDR3aa: CASSQDGQPNQPQHF

v_gene: TRBV7-9
j_gene: TRBJ2-1
CDR3aa: CASSLDFGSYNEQFF

v_gene: TRBV7-9
j_gene: TRBJ2-7
CDR3aa: CASSLGGGAYEQYF

v_gene: TRBV12-3/TRBV12-4
j_gene: TRBJ2-7
CDR3aa: CASSFRDKQYF

v_gene: TRBV5-1
j_gene: TRBJ2-1
CDR3aa: CASSLPGLAGVKYYNEQFF

v_gene: TRBV6-1
j_gene: TRBJ2-7
CDR3aa: CASSPRGYSYEQYF

v_gene: TRBV5-1
j_gene: TRBJ2-5
CDR3aa: CASSLWGQGSRETQYF

v_gene: TRBV3-1
j_gene: TRBJ1-1
CDR3aa: CASSQDGGTTEAFF

v_gene: TRBV20-1
j_gene: TRBJ1-2
CDR3aa: CSASGGDGYTF

v_gene: TRBV5-1
j_gene: TRBJ2-3
CDR3aa: CASRTSGSDTQYF

v_gene: TRBV15
j_gene: TRBJ1-5
CDR3aa: CATSREKPQGTVYSNQPQHF

v_gene: TRBV6-5
j_gene: TRBJ2-7
CDR3aa: CASSYRDDAYEQYF

v_gene: TRBV18
j_gene: TRBJ2-7
CDR3aa: CASSSPNGLKQYF

v_gene: TRBV5-6
j_gene: TRBJ2-4
CDR3aa: CASSSYEQGRHIAKNIQYF

v_gene: TRBV5-1
j_gene: TRBJ2-7
CDR3aa: CASSLKGASGNTYEQYF

v_gene: TRBV12-3/TRBV12-4
j_gene: TRBJ2-3
CDR3aa: CASSRRGSDTQYF